Below are 21 T cell receptor beta chains sequenced from a single sample in a study of OX40 agonist ivuxolimab in advanced cancers. Using immunoSEQ multiplex PCR, the repertoire was profiled, and TCRdb retains in-frame clones only, with some absent. The sample lists about 48,000 clones, 88% occurring once. The sample in question was CD4+ or CD8+ T cells sorted from blood, obtained in a trial of the OX40 agonist ivuxolimab. These receptors came from an adult with an advanced solid tumor such as melanoma, head and neck, liver or kidney cancer.

The DNA for the CDR3 is TGTGCCAGCAGCCCCCGGGACAGCGGCACCGGGGAGCTGTTTTTT. Amino acid sequence: CASSPRDSGTGELFF. This chain links TRBV9 with TRBJ2-2; TRBD1 agrees at 7 bases. The CDR3 length is 15 residues. V was clipped by 4 bases and J by 4 bases; unmatched bases: 7. Looked up from germline, CDR1 is SGDLS and CDR2 is YYNGEE.

The chain carries TRBV6-5 and TRBJ2-3; TRBD2 is a possible D gene (6 bases). CDR3 length: 14 residues. V lost 2 bases and J 3 bases, leaving 9 bases between the germline ends. From germline, CDR1 is MNHEY and CDR2 SVGAGI. The CDR3 sequence is CASSYVGRTDTQYF. The CDR3 DNA follows: TGTGCCAGCAGTTACGTGGGGAGGACAGATACGCAGTATTTT.

J is TRBJ2-2 and V is TRBV7-9; D is undetermined. CDR3 length: 17 residues. V lost 6 bases, J lost 0 bases, and 17 bases lay in between. Germline V gives CDR1 SEHNR, CDR2 FQNEAQ (reference sequence). The chain's CDR3 is CASSSWRNRTNTGELFF. The CDR3 nucleotides are TGTGCCAGCAGTTCATGGCGAAACCGGACGAACACCGGGGAGCTGTTTTTT.

The table lists this clone with a count of one. The chain employs TRBV4-1 and TRBJ2-7; D is ambiguous. CDR1 is MGHRA, CDR2 YSYEKL, per germline. Trimming stripped 0 bases from V and 5 bases from J, with 11 bases between. This CDR3 has 14 residues. In DNA, the CDR3 is TGCGCCAGCAGCCAAGACTGGCGCTACCACGAGCAGTACTTC. Amino acids: CASSQDWRYHEQYF.

The chain carries TRBV30 and TRBJ1-4; D might be TRBD1 (5 bases). Looked up from germline, CDR1 is GTSNPN and CDR2 is SVGIG (reference sequence). This CDR3 comprises 15 residues. Trimming stripped 0 bases from V and 8 bases from J, with 16 bases between. The CDR3 loop reads CAWSVSRGQGEKLFF. CDR3 DNA: TGTGCCTGGAGTGTATCCCGCGGCCAGGGAGAAAAACTGTTTTTT.

The V gene is TRBV28, the J gene TRBJ2-1; 7 nucleotides agree with TRBD2. V gave up 3 bases and J gave up 7 bases; unmatched junction bases: 9. There are 15 residues in the CDR3. Germline lookup yields CDR1 MDHEN and CDR2 SYDVKM. DNA for the CDR3: TGTGCCAGCAGTTTCCCCTCCGGGACTAAGAATGAGCAGTTCTTC. Translated, it gives CASSFPSGTKNEQFF.

The chain combines TRBV30 with TRBJ2-7, with 8 bases matching TRBD2. J was trimmed by 1 base and V by 2 bases; bases with no gene match: 4. This CDR3 spans 14 amino acids. Germline V lookup: CDR1 GTSNPN, CDR2 SVGIG (reference sequence). The CDR3 DNA sequence: TGTGCCTGGAGTATGACGGGAGGGTCCTACGAGCAGTACTTC. Its translation: CAWSMTGGSYEQYF.

V is TRBV6-1 and J is TRBJ2-1; 9 positions match TRBD1. V shed 3 bases and J 2 bases; nucleotides not matched to a gene: 5. The CDR3 runs 16 residues. Germline loops: CDR1 MNHNS, CDR2 SASEGT. The CDR3 here is CASSDGGQGPYNEQFF. CDR3 nucleotide sequence: TGTGCCAGCAGTGACGGGGGACAGGGCCCCTACAATGAGCAGTTCTTC.

V is TRBV19 and J is TRBJ1-5; TRBD1 might be the D (6 bases). V was pared by 9 bases and J by 9 bases, with 21 bases between. Germline values: CDR1 LNHDA, CDR2 SQIVND (reference sequence). This CDR3 has 14 amino acids. This CDR3 reads CASREMGARVPQHF. The CDR3 nucleotides are TGTGCCAGCAGAGAAATGGGGGCTCGGGTGCCCCAGCATTTT.

V usage is TRBV6-1 and J usage is TRBJ2-2; 9 positions agree with TRBD1. Looked up from germline, CDR1 is MNHNS and CDR2 is SASEGT. The CDR3 is made up of 16 amino acids. V was clipped by 4 bases and J by 1 base; unmatched bases: 4. The CDR3 coding sequence is TGTGCCAGCAGTGGGACAGGGGCGGGGAACACCGGGGAGCTGTTTTTT. Protein sequence: CASSGTGAGNTGELFF.

The rearrangement uses TRBV10-3 and TRBJ1-2; no clear D gene. Germline-derived CDR1 and CDR2 are ENHRY and SYGVKD. The CDR3 is made up of 13 amino acids. V lost 3 bases, J lost 0 bases, and 5 bases lay in between. CDR3 sequence: CAISDPSNYGYTF. The CDR3 DNA is TGTGCCATCAGTGATCCGTCTAACTATGGCTACACCTTC.

This clone was recorded only once. The chain employs TRBV6-5 and TRBJ1-1; a weak D match, TRBD1 (6 bases). V lost 4 bases to trimming and J lost 1 base, with 10 bases between them. Germline loops: CDR1 MNHEY, CDR2 SVGAGI. The CDR3 runs 14 residues. CDR3 sequence: CASSSGTQNTEAFF. Here the CDR3 DNA reads TGTGCCAGCAGTTCCGGGACACAGAACACTGAAGCTTTCTTT.

V usage is TRBV15 and J usage is TRBJ2-4; a possible D gene is TRBD1 (6 bases). This CDR3 contains 14 residues. CDR1 and CDR2 from the germline V gene are LNHNV and YYDKDF (reference sequence). Trimming removed 0 bases at V and 8 bases at J, with 11 bases between. This CDR3 is CATSREVAGDIQYF. CDR3 nucleotides: TGTGCCACCAGCAGAGAGGTGGCAGGGGACATTCAGTACTTC.

V is TRBV19 and J is TRBJ2-1; 11 bases match TRBD2. Looked up from germline, CDR1 is LNHDA and CDR2 is SQIVND (reference sequence). J gave up 9 bases and V 7 bases, and 5 bases lay outside the gene matches. The CDR3 length is 13 residues. DNA for the CDR3: TGTGCCAGTACTACTAGCGGGAGATCTGAGCAGTTCTTC. The encoded protein is CASTTSGRSEQFF.

This chain links TRBV11-2 with TRBJ2-1; D is unclear. CDR1 and CDR2 from the germline V gene are SGHAT and FQNNGV. The ends were cut back, 4 bases at V and 2 bases at J, with 9 bases in the middle. This CDR3 is built from 14 residues. For the CDR3, the DNA is TGTGCCAGCAGCTCGGACGGTCCCTACAATGAGCAGTTCTTC. This sequence encodes CASSSDGPYNEQFF.

The chain recombines TRBV10-1 with TRBJ1-1, with 7 bases matching TRBD1. With 7 bases clipped from V and 3 bases from J, the junction kept 8 bases outside the gene matches. The CDR3 runs 14 residues. Germline CDR1 WNHNN, CDR2 SYGVQD (reference sequence). The CDR3 protein is CASTRDRWDTEAFF. As DNA, the CDR3 is TGCGCCAGCACCCGGGACAGATGGGACACTGAAGCTTTCTTT.

The V and J genes are TRBV11-2 and TRBJ2-7; maybe TRBD1 (6 bases). CDR1 and CDR2 (germline): SGHAT, FQNNGV. Trimming left V 5 bases short and J 3 bases short, with 14 bases between. CDR3 length: 14 residues. The CDR3 bases are TGTGCCAGCAGCCCAACGGGGACATACTACGAGCAGTACTTC. It translates to CASSPTGTYYEQYF.

The V and J genes are TRBV21-1 and TRBJ2-7; the table's TRBD1 call for D was not verified on the DNA. TRBV21-1 is described as a pseudogene. This CDR3 has 16 residues. CDR3 amino acids: CASSKAGTGSTYEQYF. CDR3 nucleotide sequence: TGTGCCAGCAGCAAAGCGGGGACAGGCTCAACCTACGAGCAGTACTTC.

The sample holds one count of this clone. The rearrangement links TRBV25-1 to TRBJ2-2; D uncertain. Deletions cut 8 bases from V and 2 bases from J, with 9 bases between. The CDR3 has 13 residues. The germline V gene has CDR1 MGHDK and CDR2 SYGVNS. The CDR3 DNA reads as TGTGCCAGCCTCGACTTCAACACCGGGGAGCTGTTTTTT. This encodes CASLDFNTGELFF.

The chain employs TRBV15 and TRBJ1-5; D is possibly TRBD1 (5 bases). From germline, CDR1 is LNHNV and CDR2 YYDKDF (reference sequence). The V gene lost 1 base and the J gene lost 6 bases, with 10 bases spanning the gap. The CDR3 length is 14 residues. CDR3: CATSRGGEPQPQHF. The DNA of the CDR3 is TGTGCCACCAGCAGAGGAGGGGAGCCTCAGCCCCAGCATTTT.

The chain has TRBV23-1 and TRBJ2-7, with TRBD2 matching over 13 bases. TRBV23-1 is filed as an ORF, its function uncertain. This CDR3 is 21 amino acids long. The V and J ends lost 2 bases and 1 base, in that order; junction bases with no gene match: 17. CDR3 loop: CASSQLEGTSGKLTLSYEQYF. The CDR3 nucleotides read TGCGCCAGCAGTCAACTCGAGGGGACTAGCGGGAAGCTCACCCTATCCTACGAGCAGTACTTC.